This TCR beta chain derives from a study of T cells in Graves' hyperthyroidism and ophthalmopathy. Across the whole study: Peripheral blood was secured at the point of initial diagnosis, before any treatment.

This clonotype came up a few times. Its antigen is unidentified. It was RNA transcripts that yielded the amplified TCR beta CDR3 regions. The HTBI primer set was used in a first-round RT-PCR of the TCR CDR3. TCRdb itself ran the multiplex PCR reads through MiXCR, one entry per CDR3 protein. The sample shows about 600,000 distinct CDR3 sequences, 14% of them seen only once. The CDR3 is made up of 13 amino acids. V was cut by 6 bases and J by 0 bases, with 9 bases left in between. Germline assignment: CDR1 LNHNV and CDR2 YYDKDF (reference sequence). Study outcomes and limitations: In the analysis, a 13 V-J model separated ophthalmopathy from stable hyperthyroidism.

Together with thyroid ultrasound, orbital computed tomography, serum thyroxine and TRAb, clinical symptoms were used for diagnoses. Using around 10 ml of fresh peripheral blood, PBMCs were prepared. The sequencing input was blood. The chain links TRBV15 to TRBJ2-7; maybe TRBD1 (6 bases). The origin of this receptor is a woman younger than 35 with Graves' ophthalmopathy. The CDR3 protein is CATRTGHSYEQYF. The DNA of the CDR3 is TGTGCCACCAGGACGGGACACTCCTACGAGCAGTACTTC.